This T cell receptor (beta chain) was recorded in a study of CD4 T cells in relation to SARS-CoV-2 and coronaviruses. Study-level results: In about 65% of donors, memory CD4+ clonotypes crossrecognized SARS-CoV-2 and at least one common cold coronavirus spike.

A remark on this clone: Its antigen is currently unknown.

The CDR3 runs to 14 residues. V was cut by 3 bases and J by 3 bases, with 10 bases left in between. The germline gives CDR1 SNHLY, CDR2 FYNNEI. Survey-level TCR-beta sequencing used DNA from CEF-cultured naive and memory CD4+ T cells. TCRdb's copy holds only in-frame clones and misses some; the assay was immunoSEQ multiplex PCR. The sample contains roughly 45,000 clones, over 70% of which appear only once. This receptor was taken from an adult with COVID-19. Sample: naive CD4+ T cells from PBMCs, cultured in vitro. Described subset: naive CD4+ T cells isolated by negative enrichment. The chain couples TRBV2 to TRBJ2-3; no reliable D call. The DNA for the CDR3 is TGTGCCAGCAGTGACGATATGGGGACAGATACGCAGTATTTT. This sequence encodes CASSDDMGTDTQYF.